Each of the 21 T cell receptor beta chains below was sequenced from the same sample in a study of blood T cell repertoires in COVID-19. Sequencing was performed with immunoSEQ multiplex PCR; in TCRdb, only in-frame clones are kept and a portion is missing. The repertoire holds 150,000 or so clones, with approximately 80% as singletons. Sequenced material: peripheral blood. These receptors came from a woman aged 80 or over with acute or convalescent COVID-19.

The CDR3 is CASSPDRAGSPLHF. The CDR3 DNA sequence: TGTGCCAGCTCACCCGACAGGGCGGGTTCACCCCTCCACTTT. The chain uses TRBV18 and TRBJ1-6; 7 bases map to TRBD1. Germline lookup yields CDR1 KGHSH and CDR2 LQKENI. V lost 3 bases, J lost 9 bases, and 5 bases stayed unmatched. The CDR3 runs to 14 residues.

This clone has more than one count but fewer than ten. This chain uses TRBV19 with TRBJ1-1; D is perhaps TRBD1 (6 bases). CDR3 length: 16 residues. V was trimmed by 5 bases and J by 1 base, leaving 17 bases between them. Germline V lookup: CDR1 LNHDA, CDR2 SQIVND (reference sequence). In DNA, the CDR3 is TGTGCCAGTAGTCAGCCGGGTAGACAGGCGAACACTGAAGCTTTCTTT. Residues: CASSQPGRQANTEAFF. The complete variable domain, with remaining parts taken from reference TRBV19 and TRBJ1-1, reads DGGITQSPKYLFRKEGQNVTLSCEQNLNHDAMYWYRQDPGQGLRLIYYSQIVNDFQKGDIAEGYSVSREKKESFPLTVTSAQKNPTAFYLCASSQPGRQANTEAFFGQGTRLTVV.

The chain employs TRBV7-9 and TRBJ2-3; maybe TRBD2 (6 bases). V lost 7 bases to trimming and J lost 1 base, with 21 bases between them. Germline V gives CDR1 SEHNR, CDR2 FQNEAQ (reference sequence). The CDR3 contains 17 residues. The CDR3 DNA sequence: TGTGCCAGCACCACCCCCCGACTAGGGCGGGGCACAGATACGCAGTATTTT. This encodes CASTTPRLGRGTDTQYF.

In DNA form, the CDR3 reads TGTGCCAGTAGTATAACCGGGGGAAGCTCCTACAATGAGCAGTTCTTC. Its translation is CASSITGGSSYNEQFF. V is TRBV19 and J is TRBJ2-1; possible D gene TRBD2, 6 bases. This CDR3 has 16 residues. V lost 2 bases and J 0 bases, leaving 11 bases between the germline ends. In germline, CDR1 is LNHDA, CDR2 SQIVND (reference sequence).

J is TRBJ2-7 and V is TRBV4-2, with D possibly TRBD1 on 7 matching bases. Germline CDR1 reads LGHNA; CDR2 reads YNFKEQ. The CDR3 sequence is 16 residues long. Trimming removed 0 bases from V and 2 bases from J, with 14 bases in between. This chain's CDR3 is CASSQEWAGGTYEQYF. The CDR3 DNA sequence: TGTGCCAGCAGCCAAGAGTGGGCAGGGGGGACCTACGAGCAGTACTTC.

This chain joins TRBV5-1 and TRBJ1-2; D gene ambiguous. The CDR3 totals 14 residues. CDR1 and CDR2 (germline): SGHRS, YFSETQ. Trimming took off 4 bases at V and 8 bases at J, with 18 bases between the two ends. The CDR3, as DNA: TGCGCCAGCAGCCAGCGTTCCGGAGGAGTCGGCTACACCTTC. Encoded protein: CASSQRSGGVGYTF. Looking up the rest from reference TRBV5-1 and TRBJ1-2 gives the full variable domain: KAGVTQTPRYLIKTRGQQVTLSCSPISGHRSVSWYQQTPGQGLQFLFEYFSETQRNKGNFPGRFSGRQFSNSRSEMNVSTLELGDSALYLCASSQRSGGVGYTFGSGTRLTVV.

The V call is TRBV2, the J call TRBJ2-2; 7 bases line up with TRBD1. V shed 6 bases, J shed 3 bases, and the junction held 7 bases outside the gene matches. This CDR3 comprises 15 residues. Germline loops: CDR1 SNHLY, CDR2 FYNNEI. The CDR3 sequence is CASSERGQDTGELFF. CDR3 nucleotide sequence: TGTGCCAGCAGCGAACGCGGACAGGACACCGGGGAGCTGTTTTTT.

This chain links TRBV5-1 with TRBJ1-1; 8 bases align to TRBD1. Trimming cost V 8 bases and J 1 base; bases outside gene matches: 10. The CDR3 is 15 amino acids. Germline CDR1 reads SGHRS; CDR2 reads YFSETQ. In DNA, the CDR3 is TGCGCCAGTCAGGGGGACAGGACTCCGAACACTGAAGCTTTCTTT. Translation gives CASQGDRTPNTEAFF.

In this sample, this clone turned up a few times. CDR3 residues: CSVSDSPYNSPLHF. CDR3 bases: TGCAGCGTATCTGACAGCCCTTATAATTCACCCCTCCACTTT. V is TRBV29-1 and J is TRBJ1-6, with D maybe TRBD1 (5 bases). Germline assignment: CDR1 SQVTM and CDR2 ANQGSEA. V dropped 6 bases and J dropped 4 bases, with 13 bases sitting between them. The CDR3 runs to 14 residues.

This chain joins TRBV6-5 and TRBJ1-6; TRBD1 matches 11 bases. The trim removed 9 bases at V and 10 bases at J, leaving 5 bases unmatched. The CDR3 runs 13 residues. The germline V gene encodes CDR1 MNHEY and CDR2 SVGAGI. CDR3 bases: TGTGCCAGTACCCGGGACAGGGGGTCACCCCTCCACTTT. It codes for CASTRDRGSPLHF.

The rearrangement links TRBV3-1 (or the pseudogene TRBV3-2) to TRBJ1-2; 8 bases align to TRBD1. CDR1 is LGHDT and CDR2 is YNNKEL in the germline V gene (reference sequence). V was clipped by 1 base and J by 8 bases; unmatched bases: 9. The CDR3 is made up of 15 amino acids. The CDR3 DNA reads TGTGCCAGCAGCCAAGGGACAGGGAAGCGTACGGGCTACACCTTC. This codes for CASSQGTGKRTGYTF.

The chain has TRBV6-1 and TRBJ1-1; D is unresolved. The V end lost 3 bases, the J end lost 0 bases, and 8 bases lay between the germline ends. The CDR3 extends over 14 amino acids. In germline, CDR1 is MNHNS, CDR2 SASEGT. DNA for the CDR3: TGTGCCAGCAGTGACCGCACAATGAACACTGAAGCTTTCTTT. Its translation: CASSDRTMNTEAFF.

V and J are TRBV7-8 and TRBJ2-1, with a weak D call TRBD2 (7 bases). CDR1 and CDR2 from the germline V gene are SGHVS and FQNEAQ. The CDR3 consists of 16 residues. V lost 4 bases and J 1 base, leaving 14 bases between the germline ends. This CDR3 reads CASSSREGGSYNEQFF. The CDR3, as DNA: TGTGCCAGCAGCTCTAGGGAGGGGGGTTCCTACAATGAGCAGTTCTTC.

The genes are TRBV6-5 and TRBJ1-1, with D hard to call. This CDR3 spans 12 amino acids. CDR1 and CDR2 from the germline V gene are MNHEY and SVGAGI. V shed 7 bases and J shed 1 base, with 7 bases lying between them. The CDR3, as DNA: TGTGCCAGCACCTCCGGGAACACTGAAGCTTTCTTT. Amino acid sequence: CASTSGNTEAFF.

The CDR3 reads CASSTRQGGLISPLHF. CDR3 nucleotides: TGTGCCAGCAGCACCCGACAGGGTGGCCTCATTTCACCCCTCCACTTT. The chain has TRBV9 and TRBJ1-6; 7 bases line up with TRBD1. CDR1 is SGDLS and CDR2 is YYNGEE in the germline V gene. V lost 4 bases and J lost 9; bases outside the gene matches: 13. The CDR3 is 16 amino acids.

The CDR3 is CASRIGGQGTTGELFF. Here the CDR3 DNA reads TGCGCCAGCAGAATCGGGGGACAGGGGACCACCGGGGAGCTGTTTTTT. The genes are TRBV5-1 and TRBJ2-2; TRBD1 agrees at 10 bases. CDR3 length: 16 residues. After removal of 5 bases from V and 4 bases from J, the junction contained 8 bases not matched to a gene. Germline assignment: CDR1 SGHRS and CDR2 YFSETQ.

This clone was picked up a small number of times. V and J are TRBV19 and TRBJ1-2, with 7 nucleotides matching TRBD1. The germline gives CDR1 LNHDA, CDR2 SQIVND (reference sequence). The CDR3 runs to 13 residues. With 8 bases clipped from V and 8 bases from J, the junction kept 11 bases outside the gene matches. The CDR3: CASRLTGLLGYTF. CDR3 in DNA: TGTGCCAGTCGATTGACAGGGCTTCTAGGCTACACCTTC.

This clone has a handful of counts. The chain couples TRBV29-1 to TRBJ2-1; tentatively, D is TRBD2 (5 bases). V dropped 0 bases and J dropped 5 bases, with 8 bases sitting between them. The CDR3 runs 13 residues. Germline loops: CDR1 SQVTM, CDR2 ANQGSEA. The chain's CDR3 is CSVEDWRDNEQFF. The DNA for the CDR3 is TGCAGCGTTGAAGATTGGCGGGACAATGAGCAGTTCTTC.

About this clone: Additional DNA sequences in this sample encode the identical CDR3. The chain combines TRBV12-5 with TRBJ1-5; D remains ambiguous. The V end was cut by 2 bases, the J end by 6 bases, with 5 bases between. The CDR3 spans 12 residues. Germline V gene lookup returns CDR1 LGHNT and CDR2 FRNRAP. The CDR3 loop reads CASGLNSQPQHF. The CDR3 DNA sequence: TGTGCTAGTGGTTTGAACAGTCAGCCCCAGCATTTT.

This chain joins TRBV29-1 and TRBJ1-2; 8 nucleotides match TRBD1. CDR3 length: 15 amino acids. V was clipped by 6 bases and J by 1 base; unmatched bases: 10. The V gene's germline CDR1 is SQVTM and CDR2 ANQGSEA. Here the CDR3 reads CSVNRRTGLNYGYTF. As DNA, the CDR3 is TGCAGCGTCAATCGAAGGACAGGGCTTAACTATGGCTACACCTTC.

The chain links TRBV5-8 to TRBJ1-3; D remains unclear. The CDR3 sequence is 12 residues long. Germline V gives CDR1 SGHTS, CDR2 YDEGEE. V shed 0 bases and J shed 7 bases, with 5 bases lying between them. The CDR3 reads CASSLARNTIYF. The CDR3 bases are TGTGCCAGCAGCTTGGCGAGGAACACCATATATTTT.